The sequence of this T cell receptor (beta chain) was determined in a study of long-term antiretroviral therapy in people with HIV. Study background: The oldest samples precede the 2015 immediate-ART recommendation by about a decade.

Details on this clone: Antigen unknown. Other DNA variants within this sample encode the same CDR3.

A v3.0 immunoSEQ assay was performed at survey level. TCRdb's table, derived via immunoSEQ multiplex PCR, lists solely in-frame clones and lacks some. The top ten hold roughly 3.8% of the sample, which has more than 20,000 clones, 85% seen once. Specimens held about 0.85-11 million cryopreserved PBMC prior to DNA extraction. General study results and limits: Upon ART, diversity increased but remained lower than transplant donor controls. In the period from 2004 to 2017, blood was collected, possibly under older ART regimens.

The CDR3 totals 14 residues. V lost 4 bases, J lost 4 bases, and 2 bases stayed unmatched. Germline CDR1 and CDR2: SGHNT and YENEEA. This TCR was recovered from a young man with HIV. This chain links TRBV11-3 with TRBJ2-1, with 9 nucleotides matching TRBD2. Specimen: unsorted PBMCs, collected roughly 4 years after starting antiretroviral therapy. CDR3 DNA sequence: TGTGCCAGCAGCTCGGGACTAGCATACAATGAGCAGTTCTTC. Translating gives CASSSGLAYNEQFF. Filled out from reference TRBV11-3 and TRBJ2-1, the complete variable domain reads EAGVVQSPRYKIIEKKQPVAFWCNPISGHNTLYWYLQNLGQGPELLIRYENEEAVDDSQLPKDRFSAERLKGVDSTLKIQPAELGDSAVYLCASSSGLAYNEQFFGPGTRLTVL.